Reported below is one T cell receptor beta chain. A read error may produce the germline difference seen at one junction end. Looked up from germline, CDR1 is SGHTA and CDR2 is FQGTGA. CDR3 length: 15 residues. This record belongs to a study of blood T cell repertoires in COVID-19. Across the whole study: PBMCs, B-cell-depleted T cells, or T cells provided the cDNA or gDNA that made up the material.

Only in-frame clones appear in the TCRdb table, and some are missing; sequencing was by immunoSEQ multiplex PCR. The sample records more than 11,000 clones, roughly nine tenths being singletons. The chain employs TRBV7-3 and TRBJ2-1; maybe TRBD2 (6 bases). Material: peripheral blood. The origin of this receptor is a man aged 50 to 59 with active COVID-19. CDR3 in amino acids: CASSLTGLTYNEQFF. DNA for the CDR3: TGTGCCAGCAGTTTAACAGGACTAACCTACAATGAGCAGTTCTTC.